The entry below gives a single TCR beta chain sequence along with its context. V lost 6 bases and J lost 2, with 8 bases in between. Germline lookup yields CDR1 SNHLY and CDR2 FYNNEI. The CDR3 is made up of 13 amino acids. The data belong to a study of blood T cell repertoires in COVID-19. Repertoires were generated with immunoSEQ multiplex PCR, while TCRdb's copy carries only in-frame clones and drops some. Altogether about 150,000 clones are present, about 87% being singletons, with the ten largest covering more than 0.8%. This clonotype was sampled from a woman aged 45-59 years with acute or convalescent COVID-19. Sequences were obtained from peripheral blood. The chain carries TRBV2 and TRBJ2-1, with D possibly being TRBD2 (6 bases). CDR3 protein: CASSREPYNEQFF. In DNA, the CDR3 is TGTGCCAGCAGCCGGGAGCCCTACAATGAGCAGTTCTTC.